This T cell receptor (beta chain) was retrieved from a study of shared clonotypes between healthy human individuals. Study-wide context: The people who gave samples were a couple of women and a few men aged 18 to 49. Each donor's CD8 memory used one plate, CD8 naive two, each CD4 subset three.

Findings of the study overall: Estimated richness was generally greater in naive than memory subsets.

Authors' analysis steps: With immunoSEQ giving junction-only sequences and no quality scores, filtering differed. Some clones are missing from TCRdb's copy, which holds only in-frame ones; the method was immunoSEQ multiplex PCR. V, J and clone size were drawn from that table, and D and trimming were deduced from the DNA. The table shows about 2.4 million clones, with approximately 94% occurring only once. As for this clone: Its antigen remains unidentified.

The CDR3 is 13 residues long. The germline V and J ends were trimmed by 4 bases and 4 bases, with 12 bases remaining between them. Germline CDR1 SGHRS, CDR2 YFSETQ. This receptor was obtained from a man aged 18 to 30 in good health. Sequenced: naive CD4+ T cells sorted from blood. The sample's subset: CD45RA+ positively selected. V and J are TRBV5-1 and TRBJ2-7; D is ambiguous. The DNA of the CDR3 is TGCGCCAGCAGCCCCAGCTTTCGGTACGAGCAGTACTTC. Amino acid sequence: CASSPSFRYEQYF.